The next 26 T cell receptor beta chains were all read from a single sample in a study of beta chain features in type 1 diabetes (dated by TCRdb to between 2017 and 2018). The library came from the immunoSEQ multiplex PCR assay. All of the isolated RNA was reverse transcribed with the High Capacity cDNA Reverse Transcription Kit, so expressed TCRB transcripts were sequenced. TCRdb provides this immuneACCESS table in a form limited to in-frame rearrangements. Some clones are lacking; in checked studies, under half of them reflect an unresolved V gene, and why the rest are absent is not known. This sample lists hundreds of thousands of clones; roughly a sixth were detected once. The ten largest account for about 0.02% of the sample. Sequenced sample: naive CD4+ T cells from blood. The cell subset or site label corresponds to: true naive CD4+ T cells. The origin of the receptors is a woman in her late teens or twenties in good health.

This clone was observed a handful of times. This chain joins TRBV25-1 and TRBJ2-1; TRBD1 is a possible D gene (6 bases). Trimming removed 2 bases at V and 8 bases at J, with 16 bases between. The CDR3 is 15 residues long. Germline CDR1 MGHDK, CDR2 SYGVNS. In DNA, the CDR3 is TGTGCCAGCAGTGAAAACCGGGACAACCTTGATGAGCAGTTCTTC. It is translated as CASSENRDNLDEQFF.

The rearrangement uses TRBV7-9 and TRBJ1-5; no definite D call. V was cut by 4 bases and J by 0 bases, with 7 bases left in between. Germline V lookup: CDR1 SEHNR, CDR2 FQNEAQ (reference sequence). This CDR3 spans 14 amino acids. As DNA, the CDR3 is TGTGCCAGCAGCTCAGCGGCTAGCAATCAGCCCCAGCATTTT. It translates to CASSSAASNQPQHF.

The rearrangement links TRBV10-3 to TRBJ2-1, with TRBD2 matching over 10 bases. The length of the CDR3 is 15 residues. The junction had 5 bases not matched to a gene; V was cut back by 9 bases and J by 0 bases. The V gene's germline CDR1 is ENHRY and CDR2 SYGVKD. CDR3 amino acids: CAIQAGGSSYNEQFF. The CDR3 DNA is TGTGCCATTCAAGCGGGAGGGAGCTCCTACAATGAGCAGTTCTTC.

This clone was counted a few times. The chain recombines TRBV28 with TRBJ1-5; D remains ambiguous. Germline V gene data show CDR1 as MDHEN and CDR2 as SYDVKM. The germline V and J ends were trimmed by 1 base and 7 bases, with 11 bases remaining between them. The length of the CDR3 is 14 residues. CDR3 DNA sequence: TGTGCCAGCAGTTTATCCCTGGGTTTCCAGCCCCAGCATTTT. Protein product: CASSLSLGFQPQHF.

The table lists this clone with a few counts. Here the CDR3 DNA reads TGTGCCACCAGCAGAGATCTAGCGGCCAGCTCCTACGAGCAGTACTTC. Its translation is CATSRDLAASSYEQYF. The chain employs TRBV15 and TRBJ2-7; 7 bases map to TRBD2. CDR1 is LNHNV and CDR2 is YYDKDF in the germline V gene (reference sequence). After removal of 0 bases from V and 0 bases from J, the junction contained 5 bases not matched to a gene. The CDR3 is 16 amino acids.

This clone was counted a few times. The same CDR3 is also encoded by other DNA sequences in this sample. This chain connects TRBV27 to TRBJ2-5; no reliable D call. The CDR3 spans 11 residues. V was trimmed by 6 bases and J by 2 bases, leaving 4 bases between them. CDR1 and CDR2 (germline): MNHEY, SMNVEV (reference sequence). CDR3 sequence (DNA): TGTGCCAGCAGATCACAAGAGACCCAGTACTTC. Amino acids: CASRSQETQYF.

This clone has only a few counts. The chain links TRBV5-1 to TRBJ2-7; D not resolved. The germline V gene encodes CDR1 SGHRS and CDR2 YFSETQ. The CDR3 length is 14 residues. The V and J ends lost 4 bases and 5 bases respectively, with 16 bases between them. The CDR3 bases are TGCGCCAGCAGCAAAGGGCGAGGTGCCAACGAGCAGTACTTC. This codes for CASSKGRGANEQYF.

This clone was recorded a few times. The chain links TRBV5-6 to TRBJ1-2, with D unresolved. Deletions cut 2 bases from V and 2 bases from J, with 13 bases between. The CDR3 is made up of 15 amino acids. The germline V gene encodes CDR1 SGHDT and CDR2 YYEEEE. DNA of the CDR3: TGTGCCAGCAGCTTCCAGTCGACCGACAACTATGGCTACACCTTC. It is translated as CASSFQSTDNYGYTF.

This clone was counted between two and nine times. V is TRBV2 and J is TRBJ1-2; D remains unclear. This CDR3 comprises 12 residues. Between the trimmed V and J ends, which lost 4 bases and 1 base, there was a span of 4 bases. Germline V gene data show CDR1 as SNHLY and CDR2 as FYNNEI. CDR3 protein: CASSVNNYGYTF. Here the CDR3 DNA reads TGTGCCAGCAGTGTCAATAACTATGGCTACACCTTC.

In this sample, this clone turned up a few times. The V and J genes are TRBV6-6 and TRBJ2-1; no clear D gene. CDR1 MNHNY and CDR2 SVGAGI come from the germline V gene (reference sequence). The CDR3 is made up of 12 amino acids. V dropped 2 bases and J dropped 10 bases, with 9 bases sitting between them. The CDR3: CASSYGQREQFF. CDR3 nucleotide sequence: TGTGCCAGCAGTTACGGGCAACGGGAGCAGTTCTTC.

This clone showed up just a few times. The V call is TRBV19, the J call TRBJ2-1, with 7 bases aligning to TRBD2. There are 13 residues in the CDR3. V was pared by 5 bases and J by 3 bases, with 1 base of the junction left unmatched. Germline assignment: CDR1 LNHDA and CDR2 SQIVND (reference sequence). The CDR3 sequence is CASSVAGYNEQFF. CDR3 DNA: TGTGCCAGTAGTGTAGCGGGCTACAATGAGCAGTTCTTC. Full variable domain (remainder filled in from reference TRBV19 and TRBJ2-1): DGGITQSPKYLFRKEGQNVTLSCEQNLNHDAMYWYRQDPGQGLRLIYYSQIVNDFQKGDIAEGYSVSREKKESFPLTVTSAQKNPTAFYLCASSVAGYNEQFFGPGTRLTVL.

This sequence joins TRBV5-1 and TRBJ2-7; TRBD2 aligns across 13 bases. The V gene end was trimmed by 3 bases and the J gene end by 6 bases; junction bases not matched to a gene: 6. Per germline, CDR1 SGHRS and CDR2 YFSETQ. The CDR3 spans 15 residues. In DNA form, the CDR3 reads TGCGCCAGCAGCTCCGGGACTAGCGGGAAGGTCGAGCAGTACTTC. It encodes CASSSGTSGKVEQYF.

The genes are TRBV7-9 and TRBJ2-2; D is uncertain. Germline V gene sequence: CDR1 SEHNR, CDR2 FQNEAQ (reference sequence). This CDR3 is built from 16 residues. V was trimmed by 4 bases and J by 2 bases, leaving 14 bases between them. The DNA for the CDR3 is TGTGCCAGCAGCTACTGGTCTGGATCTAACACCGGGGAGCTGTTTTTT. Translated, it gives CASSYWSGSNTGELFF.

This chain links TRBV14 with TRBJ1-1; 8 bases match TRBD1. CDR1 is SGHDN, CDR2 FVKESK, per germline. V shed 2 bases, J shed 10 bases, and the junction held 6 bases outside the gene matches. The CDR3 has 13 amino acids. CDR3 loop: CASSQPQQGVAFF. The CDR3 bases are TGTGCCAGCAGCCAACCTCAACAGGGGGTAGCTTTCTTT.

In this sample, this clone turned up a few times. The CDR3 reads CASKTSGSSYEQYF. CDR3 DNA: TGTGCCAGCAAGACTAGCGGGAGCTCCTACGAGCAGTACTTC. The chain has TRBV7-9 and TRBJ2-7, with TRBD2 matching over 12 bases. This CDR3 spans 14 amino acids. With V trimmed by 7 bases and J by 0 bases, 1 base remained unmatched. In germline, CDR1 is SEHNR, CDR2 FQNEAQ (reference sequence).

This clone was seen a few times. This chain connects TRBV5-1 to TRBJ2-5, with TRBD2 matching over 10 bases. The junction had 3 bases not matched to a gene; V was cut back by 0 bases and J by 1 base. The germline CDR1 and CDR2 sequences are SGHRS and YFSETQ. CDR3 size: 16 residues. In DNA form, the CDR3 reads TGCGCCAGCAGCTTGGTAATAGCGGGGGGCCAAGAGACCCAGTACTTC. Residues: CASSLVIAGGQETQYF.

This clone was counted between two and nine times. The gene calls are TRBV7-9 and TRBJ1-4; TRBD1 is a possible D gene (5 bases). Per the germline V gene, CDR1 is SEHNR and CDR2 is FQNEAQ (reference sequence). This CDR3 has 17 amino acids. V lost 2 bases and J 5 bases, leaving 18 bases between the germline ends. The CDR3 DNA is TGTGCCAGCAGCTTAAATCCGACCGGGACGAGGAATGAAAAACTGTTTTTT. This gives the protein CASSLNPTGTRNEKLFF.

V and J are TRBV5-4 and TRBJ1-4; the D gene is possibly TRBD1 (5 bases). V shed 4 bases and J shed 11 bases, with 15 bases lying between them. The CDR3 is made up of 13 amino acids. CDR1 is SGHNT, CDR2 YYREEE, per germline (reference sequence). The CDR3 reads CASSEDRVAKLFF. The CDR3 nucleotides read TGTGCCAGCAGCGAAGACAGAGTCGCGAAACTGTTTTTT.

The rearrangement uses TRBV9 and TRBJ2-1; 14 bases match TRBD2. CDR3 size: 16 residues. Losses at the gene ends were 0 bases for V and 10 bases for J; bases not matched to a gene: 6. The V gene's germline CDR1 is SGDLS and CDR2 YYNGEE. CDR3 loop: CASSVAGLAGVTEQFF. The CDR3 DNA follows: TGTGCCAGCAGCGTAGCGGGACTAGCGGGAGTCACCGAGCAGTTCTTC.

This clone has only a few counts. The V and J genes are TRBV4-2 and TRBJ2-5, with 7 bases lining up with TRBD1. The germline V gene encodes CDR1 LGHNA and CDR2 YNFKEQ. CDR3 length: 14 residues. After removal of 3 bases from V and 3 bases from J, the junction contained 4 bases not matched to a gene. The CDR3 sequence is CASSQSGTEETQYF. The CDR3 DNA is TGTGCCAGCAGCCAGTCCGGGACAGAAGAGACCCAGTACTTC.

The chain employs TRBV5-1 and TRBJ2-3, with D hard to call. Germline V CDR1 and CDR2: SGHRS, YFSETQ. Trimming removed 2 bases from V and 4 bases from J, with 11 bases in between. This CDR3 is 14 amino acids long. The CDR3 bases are TGCGCCAGCAGCTTATCCAGCATCTCAGATACGCAGTATTTT. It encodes CASSLSSISDTQYF.

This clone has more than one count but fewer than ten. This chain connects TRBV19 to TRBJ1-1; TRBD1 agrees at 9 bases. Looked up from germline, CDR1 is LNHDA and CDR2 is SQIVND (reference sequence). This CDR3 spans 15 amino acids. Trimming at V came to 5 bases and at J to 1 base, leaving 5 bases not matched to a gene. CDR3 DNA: TGTGCCAGTAGTGATCGGGGACAGGGGAACACTGAAGCTTTCTTT. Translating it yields CASSDRGQGNTEAFF.

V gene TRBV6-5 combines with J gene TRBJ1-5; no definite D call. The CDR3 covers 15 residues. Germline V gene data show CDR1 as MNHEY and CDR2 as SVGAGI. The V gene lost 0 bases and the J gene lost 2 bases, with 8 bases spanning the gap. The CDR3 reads CASSYSGAGNQPQHF. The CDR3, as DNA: TGTGCCAGCAGTTACTCCGGAGCCGGCAATCAGCCCCAGCATTTT.

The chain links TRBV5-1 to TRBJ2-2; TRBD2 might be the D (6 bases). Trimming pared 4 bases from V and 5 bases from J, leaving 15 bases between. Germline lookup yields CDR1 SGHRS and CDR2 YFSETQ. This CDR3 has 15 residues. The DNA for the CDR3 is TGCGCCAGCAGCCCGCGACTAGTAGTAACCGGGGAGCTGTTTTTT. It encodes CASSPRLVVTGELFF. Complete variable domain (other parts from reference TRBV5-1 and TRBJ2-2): KAGVTQTPRYLIKTRGQQVTLSCSPISGHRSVSWYQQTPGQGLQFLFEYFSETQRNKGNFPGRFSGRQFSNSRSEMNVSTLELGDSALYLCASSPRLVVTGELFFGEGSRLTVL.

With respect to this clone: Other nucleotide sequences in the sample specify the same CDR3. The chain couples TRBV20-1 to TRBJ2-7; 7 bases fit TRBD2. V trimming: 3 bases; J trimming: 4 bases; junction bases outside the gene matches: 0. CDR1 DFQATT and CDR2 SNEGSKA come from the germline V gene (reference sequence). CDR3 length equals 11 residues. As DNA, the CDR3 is TGCAGTGCTAGCGGGAGGTACGAGCAGTACTTC. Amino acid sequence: CSASGRYEQYF.

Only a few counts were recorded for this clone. CDR3 sequence (DNA): TGTGCCAGCAGCTTTGGACTAGCGGGAGACGAGCAGTACTTC. It is translated as CASSFGLAGDEQYF. The chain links TRBV5-4 to TRBJ2-7; TRBD2 matches 13 bases. Germline CDR1 is SGHNT and CDR2 is YYREEE (reference sequence). The CDR3 loop spans 14 amino acids. After removal of 2 bases from V and 5 bases from J, the junction contained 1 base not matched to a gene.